This T cell receptor (beta chain) originates from a study of cytomegalovirus exposure and HLA in healthy donors. Findings and limits, study-wide: There were a few CMV-associated chains whose specificity for CMV antigens was confirmed in vitro. Most observed TCR sequences were rare, whereas some public TCRs were detected in many donors. Investigators reported fewer than 200 TCR beta chains as tied to cytomegalovirus.

Worth noting for this clone: Its antigen is still unknown.

The assay was immunoSEQ multiplex PCR, and TCRdb's table has in-frame clones only and misses some. The sample yields 250,000 to 400,000 clones, about 90% seen once. This clonotype originated in a woman in her twenties or thirties in good health and CMV-seropositive. The sample was PBMCs.

CDR3 protein: CAWGQQTYEQYF. The CDR3 coding sequence is TGTGCCTGGGGACAGCAAACCTACGAGCAGTACTTC. The rearrangement links TRBV30 to TRBJ2-7; the D gene is possibly TRBD1 (6 bases). V shed 5 bases and J shed 2 bases, with 10 bases lying between them. The germline V gene encodes CDR1 GTSNPN and CDR2 SVGIG (reference sequence). The CDR3 extends over 12 amino acids. Drawing the rest from reference TRBV30 and TRBJ2-7, the complete variable domain is SQTIHQWPATLVQPVGSPLSLECTVEGTSNPNLYWYRQAAGRGLQLLFYSVGIGQISSEVPQNLSASRPQDRQFILSSKKLLLSDSGFYLCAWGQQTYEQYFGPGTRLTVT.